One and the same sample provided the 30 T cell receptor beta chains below, sequenced in a study of T cells after yellow fever vaccination. TCRdb re-called the 5' RACE reads through MiXCR, storing one row per CDR3 protein. The sample lists hundreds of thousands of distinct CDR3 sequences, more than 9% occurring once. This material consisted of PBMCs, taken on the day of the yellow fever booster vaccination. The receptors were sampled from a man aged 25 to 40 who received the YFV17D yellow fever vaccine.

This clonotype was counted at least ten times. The V call is TRBV7-9, the J call TRBJ2-5, with 14 nucleotides matching TRBD2. The CDR3 length is 16 residues. The V and J ends lost 2 bases and 4 bases, in that order; junction bases with no gene match: 3. Germline loops: CDR1 SEHNR, CDR2 FQNEAQ (reference sequence). The CDR3 region is CASSLPGLAGGETQYF. CDR3 nucleotides: TGTGCCAGCAGCTTACCCGGACTAGCGGGAGGAGAGACCCAGTACTTC. The full variable domain, completed using reference TRBV7-9 and TRBJ2-5, is DTGVSQNPRHKITKRGQNVTFRCDPISEHNRLYWYRQTLGQGPEFLTYFQNEAQLEKSRLLSDRFSAERPKGSFSTLEIQRTEQGDSAMYLCASSLPGLAGGETQYFGPGTRLLVL.

This rearrangement joins TRBV20-1 to TRBJ2-2; a possible D gene is TRBD1 (7 bases). Trimming took off 0 bases at V and 3 bases at J, with 11 bases between the two ends. The CDR3 sequence is 15 residues long. Germline V lookup: CDR1 DFQATT, CDR2 SNEGSKA (reference sequence). CDR3 sequence reads: CSARDRGRYTGELFF. CDR3 in DNA: TGCAGTGCTAGAGACAGGGGGAGGTACACCGGGGAGCTGTTTTTT.

This clonotype has only a few counts. The V call is TRBV5-6, the J call TRBJ2-1; no clear D. V was pared by 3 bases and J by 4 bases, with 11 bases between. The CDR3 length is 14 residues. Germline loops: CDR1 SGHDT, CDR2 YYEEEE. The CDR3 protein is CASSSSAEYNEQFF. In nucleotides, the CDR3 is TGTGCCAGCAGCTCAAGCGCGGAATACAATGAGCAGTTCTTC.

This clonotype was found a few times. The chain links TRBV27 to TRBJ2-6, with 9 positions matching TRBD2. V dropped 4 bases and J dropped 0; count of bases not matched to a gene: 7. CDR1 is MNHEY and CDR2 is SMNVEV in the germline V gene (reference sequence). The CDR3 runs 18 residues. CDR3 region: CASSSRAGGVSGANVLTF. CDR3 bases: TGTGCCAGCAGTTCCCGGGCGGGAGGGGTCTCTGGGGCCAACGTCCTGACTTTC.

The rearrangement joins TRBV18 to TRBJ2-7; weak D call: TRBD1 (5 bases). Germline V lookup: CDR1 KGHSH, CDR2 LQKENI. The ends were cut back, 2 bases at V and 7 bases at J, with 12 bases in the middle. The CDR3 loop spans 13 amino acids. DNA of the CDR3: TGTGCCAGCTCACCAGGGGCGACAGAAGAGCAGTACTTC. Its translation is CASSPGATEEQYF. The variable domain in full, completed from reference TRBV18 and TRBJ2-7, reads NAGVMQNPRHLVRRRGQEARLRCSPMKGHSHVYWYRQLPEEGLKFMVYLQKENIIDESGMPKERFSAEFPKEGPSILRIQQVVRGDSAAYFCASSPGATEEQYFGPGTRLTVT.

V usage is TRBV20-1 and J usage is TRBJ2-1, with TRBD2 matching over 7 bases. CDR1 DFQATT and CDR2 SNEGSKA come from the germline V gene (reference sequence). The CDR3 loop spans 15 amino acids. The V and J ends lost 3 bases and 3 bases, in that order; junction bases with no gene match: 8. DNA for the CDR3: TGCAGTGCTAGGGGGGGTAGCGGGTTCTACAATGAGCAGTTCTTC. Its protein is CSARGGSGFYNEQFF.

The rearrangement joins TRBV20-1 to TRBJ2-1; 8 bases align to TRBD2. Germline CDR1 DFQATT, CDR2 SNEGSKA (reference sequence). The CDR3 extends over 14 amino acids. J lost 3 bases, V lost 7 bases, and 8 bases had no gene match. The CDR3 loop is CSVILADFYNEQFF. The DNA of the CDR3 is TGCAGTGTTATACTAGCGGATTTCTACAATGAGCAGTTCTTC.

V and J are TRBV29-1 and TRBJ2-2; D not resolved. Trimming cost V 3 bases and J 1 base, with 6 bases left between them. The CDR3 loop spans 13 amino acids. Per the germline V gene, CDR1 is SQVTM and CDR2 is ANQGSEA. Here the CDR3 reads CSVDGQNTGELFF. The CDR3 DNA sequence: TGCAGCGTTGATGGTCAGAACACCGGGGAGCTGTTTTTT.

This clonotype was seen only a few times. The genes are TRBV15 and TRBJ2-7, with 7 bases identical to TRBD2. CDR3 length equals 13 residues. The V and J ends lost 4 bases and 2 bases, in that order; junction bases with no gene match: 2. Germline V gene sequence: CDR1 LNHNV, CDR2 YYDKDF (reference sequence). The CDR3 is CATSTGLAYEQYF. The CDR3 bases are TGTGCCACCAGCACCGGACTAGCCTACGAGCAGTACTTC.

This clonotype has only a few counts. J is TRBJ2-6 and V is TRBV11-2, with D perhaps matching TRBD1 (7 bases). V was pared by 1 base and J by 2 bases, with 15 bases between. This CDR3 is 18 amino acids long. CDR1 is SGHAT, CDR2 FQNNGV, per germline. The CDR3 reads CASSLVSGGNTGANVLTF. CDR3 in DNA: TGTGCCAGCAGCTTAGTCTCAGGGGGGAATACTGGGGCCAACGTCCTGACTTTC.

This clonotype was counted only a few times. This chain joins TRBV18 and TRBJ2-7; the D gene is possibly TRBD2 (6 bases). Germline V gene data show CDR1 as KGHSH and CDR2 as LQKENI. The CDR3 is 16 amino acids. Trimming pared 3 bases from V and 4 bases from J, leaving 19 bases between. The CDR3 nucleotides are TGTGCCAGCTCACCGGGAACGGGAGCAGAACCATACGAGCAGTACTTC. It codes for CASSPGTGAEPYEQYF.

The J gene is TRBJ2-7, the V gene TRBV7-9; TRBD1 agrees at 7 bases. CDR1 SEHNR and CDR2 FQNEAQ come from the germline V gene (reference sequence). J lost 2 bases, V lost 5 bases, and 6 bases had no gene match. CDR3 length: 14 amino acids. The CDR3 is CASSRTGVAYEQYF. The CDR3 DNA follows: TGTGCCAGCAGCCGCACAGGGGTGGCCTACGAGCAGTACTTC.

V usage is TRBV25-1 and J usage is TRBJ1-1; tentative D call: TRBD1 (6 bases). Trimming took off 8 bases at V and 0 bases at J, with 16 bases between the two ends. Germline CDR1 reads MGHDK; CDR2 reads SYGVNS. This CDR3 contains 15 residues. The DNA of the CDR3 is TGTGCCAGCGCACCGGGACACACCATGAACACTGAAGCTTTCTTT. Its translation is CASAPGHTMNTEAFF.

The genes are TRBV18 and TRBJ1-4; the D is unclear. Per the germline V gene, CDR1 is KGHSH and CDR2 is LQKENI. CDR3 length: 14 amino acids. Trimming removed 0 bases at V and 7 bases at J, with 9 bases between. Written as DNA, the CDR3 is TGTGCCAGCTCACCACCGGGTCGGCCTGAAAAACTGTTTTTT. Translation gives CASSPPGRPEKLFF.

In DNA form, the CDR3 reads TGTGCCAGCAGCAACCTGGGCGGGGCGTCCTACAATGAGCAGTTCTTC. This sequence encodes CASSNLGGASYNEQFF. The genes are TRBV11-2 and TRBJ2-1; the D gene is possibly TRBD2 (6 bases). The V and J ends lost 5 bases and 1 base respectively, with 15 bases between them. The CDR3 totals 16 residues. Germline assignment: CDR1 SGHAT and CDR2 FQNNGV. Full variable domain (remainder filled in from reference TRBV11-2 and TRBJ2-1): EAGVAQSPRYKIIEKRQSVAFWCNPISGHATLYWYQQILGQGPKLLIQFQNNGVVDDSQLPKDRFSAERLKGVDSTLKIQPAKLEDSAVYLCASSNLGGASYNEQFFGPGTRLTVL.

The chain recombines TRBV19 with TRBJ1-1; D gene ambiguous. There are 14 residues in the CDR3. V lost 10 bases, J lost 0 bases, and 15 bases lay in between. Germline-derived CDR1 and CDR2 are LNHDA and SQIVND (reference sequence). The CDR3, as DNA: TGTGCCACCACTACCGGGCAGATGAACACTGAAGCTTTCTTT. Its protein is CATTTGQMNTEAFF.

J is TRBJ2-6 and V is TRBV20-1; D is perhaps TRBD1 (5 bases). Germline lookup yields CDR1 DFQATT and CDR2 SNEGSKA (reference sequence). The CDR3 spans 16 residues. The V end was cut by 4 bases, the J end by 0 bases, with 13 bases between. CDR3 in amino acids: CSAINYDSSGANVLTF. The CDR3 region has the DNA TGCAGTGCTATAAATTACGACAGCTCTGGGGCCAACGTCCTGACTTTC.

This clonotype came up a few times. This rearrangement joins TRBV28 to TRBJ2-5; maybe TRBD2 (5 bases). This CDR3 spans 12 amino acids. CDR1 is MDHEN and CDR2 is SYDVKM in the germline V gene. Trimming removed 3 bases from V and 6 bases from J, with 8 bases in between. The CDR3: CASSFERQTQYF. In DNA form, the CDR3 reads TGTGCCAGCAGTTTCGAGCGGCAGACCCAGTACTTC.

This clonotype was found a few times. This chain joins TRBV28 and TRBJ2-1; perhaps TRBD2 as D (6 bases). This CDR3 region has 13 residues. CDR1 is MDHEN and CDR2 is SYDVKM in the germline V gene. The V end lost 3 bases, the J end lost 8 bases, and 11 bases lay between the germline ends. The CDR3 loop reads CASSLAGLHEQFF. CDR3 sequence (DNA): TGTGCCAGCAGTTTGGCGGGGCTCCATGAGCAGTTCTTC.

The rearrangement links TRBV7-2 to TRBJ2-1; TRBD1 aligns across 8 bases. V shed 5 bases, J shed 4 bases, and the junction held 7 bases outside the gene matches. The CDR3 runs 15 residues. Germline-derived CDR1 and CDR2 are SGHTA and FQGNSA. The DNA of the CDR3 is TGTGCCAGCAGCAACGACAGGGGCACATACAATGAGCAGTTCTTC. Translation: CASSNDRGTYNEQFF. Together with reference TRBV7-2 and TRBJ2-1, the CDR3 gives the full variable domain: GAGVSQSPSNKVTEKGKDVELRCDPISGHTALYWYRQSLGQGLEFLIYFQGNSAPDKSGLPSDRFSAERTGGSVSTLTIQRTQQEDSAVYLCASSNDRGTYNEQFFGPGTRLTVL.

The chain couples TRBV12-1 to TRBJ2-1; TRBD1, the table's D call, was not compared with the DNA. TRBV12-1 is marked as a pseudogene. The length of the CDR3 is 17 residues. The CDR3 protein is CAMSRRRAQSSYNEQFF. As DNA, the CDR3 is TGTGCCATGAGCCGGCGAAGGGCGCAGAGCTCCTACAATGAGCAGTTCTTC.

This chain uses TRBV7-2 with TRBJ1-2, with D possibly TRBD1 on 5 matching bases. Germline V lookup: CDR1 SGHTA, CDR2 FQGNSA. V dropped 1 base and J dropped 2 bases, with 11 bases sitting between them. This CDR3 contains 15 residues. The CDR3, as DNA: TGTGCCAGCAGCTTAGATCGAAAGGGGAACTATGGCTACACCTTC. Amino acids: CASSLDRKGNYGYTF.

This clonotype was counted at least ten times. V usage is TRBV20-1 and J usage is TRBJ2-6, with D tentatively TRBD1 or TRBD2 (5 bases each). This CDR3 contains 14 residues. Germline V lookup: CDR1 DFQATT, CDR2 SNEGSKA (reference sequence). V was shortened by 6 bases and J by 1 base, with 10 bases between the two germline ends. The CDR3 region has the DNA TGCAGTGCCGAGGGGCGGTCTGGGGCCAACGTCCTGACTTTC. It yields the protein CSAEGRSGANVLTF.

This clonotype was observed a few times. This CDR3 reads CASSFQPGTGAREQYF. The CDR3 bases are TGCGCCAGCAGCTTTCAGCCGGGGACAGGGGCGAGGGAGCAGTACTTC. This chain links TRBV5-1 with TRBJ2-7; 10 nucleotides line up with TRBD1. V dropped 2 bases and J dropped 7; count of bases not matched to a gene: 12. Germline V lookup: CDR1 SGHRS, CDR2 YFSETQ. The CDR3 contains 16 residues.

This clonotype has just a few counts. The genes are TRBV20-1 and TRBJ2-1; 15 positions match TRBD2. V dropped 3 bases and J dropped 8; count of bases not matched to a gene: 5. This CDR3 is built from 15 residues. CDR1 and CDR2 (germline): DFQATT, SNEGSKA (reference sequence). The CDR3 loop is CSARDWTSGRDEQFF. CDR3 DNA: TGCAGTGCTAGGGACTGGACTAGCGGGAGGGATGAGCAGTTCTTC.

Concerning this clonotype: One end of the junction fails to match germline, which may point to a read error. The chain uses TRBV27 and TRBJ2-2, with 11 bases lining up with TRBD2. The CDR3 contains 15 residues. The germline gives CDR1 MNHEY, CDR2 SMNVEV (reference sequence). DNA for the CDR3: TGTGCCAGCACTTTAGCGGGAGGGCTCACCGGGGAGCTGTTTTTT. It encodes CASTLAGGLTGELFF.

This clonotype was detected a few times. The chain carries TRBV7-2 and TRBJ2-2; TRBD2 agrees at 9 bases. The ends lost 5 bases at V and 4 bases at J; junction bases unmatched: 23. The germline V gene encodes CDR1 SGHTA and CDR2 FQGNSA. CDR3 length: 21 amino acids. This CDR3 reads CASSPPLRGRDLPLATGELFF. CDR3 nucleotides: TGTGCCAGCAGCCCCCCTTTGCGCGGGAGGGACTTGCCGTTGGCCACCGGGGAGCTGTTTTTT. The variable domain in full, completed from reference TRBV7-2 and TRBJ2-2, reads GAGVSQSPSNKVTEKGKDVELRCDPISGHTALYWYRQSLGQGLEFLIYFQGNSAPDKSGLPSDRFSAERTGGSVSTLTIQRTQQEDSAVYLCASSPPLRGRDLPLATGELFFGEGSRLTVL.

The rearrangement joins TRBV6-5 to TRBJ2-6; no firm D call. This CDR3 spans 15 amino acids. V was clipped by 3 bases and J by 2 bases, with 8 bases between them. Germline CDR1 MNHEY, CDR2 SVGAGI. Written as DNA, the CDR3 is TGTGCCAGCAGTTATGAGCAGGCTGGGGCCAACGTCCTGACTTTC. Amino acid sequence: CASSYEQAGANVLTF.

This clonotype was picked up many times. The J gene is TRBJ1-1, the V gene TRBV11-2; 7 positions agree with TRBD1. J gave up 0 bases and V 5 bases, and 6 bases lay outside the gene matches. Germline assignment: CDR1 SGHAT and CDR2 FQNNGV. The CDR3 runs to 15 residues. CDR3: CASSQGQTMNTEAFF. The DNA of the CDR3 is TGTGCCAGCAGCCAGGGACAGACCATGAACACTGAAGCTTTCTTT.

The chain joins TRBV6-1 to TRBJ2-5, with 8 bases lining up with TRBD2. Germline CDR1 reads MNHNS; CDR2 reads SASEGT. V was pared by 2 bases and J by 2 bases, with 7 bases of the junction left unmatched. This CDR3 is 16 amino acids long. The CDR3 region has the DNA TGTGCCAGCAGTGAACGAAGGATAGCGGGACAAGAGACCCAGTACTTC. Amino acids: CASSERRIAGQETQYF.